A selection of T cell receptor beta chains follows, all from one sample in a study of cytomegalovirus exposure and HLA in healthy donors. Sequencing used immunoSEQ multiplex PCR; TCRdb keeps in-frame clones, though not all of them. This table has about 130,000 clones, roughly 80% appearing once. The material sequenced was PBMCs. The receptors originated from a man in his late teens or twenties in good health and CMV-seropositive. Both conserved end residues are trimmed from each CDR3. A D gene is named only where the DNA matches it firmly.

TRBV6-1,-,ASTEVTGTGELF
TRBV7-9,-,ASSLGGVDSPLH
TRBV5-1,-,ASSLGQSGNEKLF
TRBV28,TRBD1,ASKQGSSYNEQF
TRBV5-1,TRBD1,ASSPATGLSSYEQY
TRBV27,TRBD2,ASSLIRGGGYNEQF
TRBV6-6,-,ASSTTGGNTIY
TRBV10-1,-,ASKEQGNYGYT
TRBV7-9,-,ASRLPMNTEAF
TRBV7-3,-,ASSFAAGTGDTQY
TRBV4-1,-,ASSQDLYGTRVQETQY
TRBV2,-,ASTGQGTGELF
TRBV7-9,-,ASSLLERTEAF
TRBV4-2,-,ASSQDPADPRETQY
TRBV5-6,-,ASSSFILASNNEQF
TRBV5-4,TRBD1,ASSLGDRDTEAF
TRBV9,TRBD1,ASSSSMRGPYNEQF
TRBV9,TRBD1,ASSQDRDEKLF
TRBV4-1,TRBD1,ASSQAGTGDYNEQF
TRBV6-6,-,ASSYVDTIY
TRBV29-1,TRBD1,STTGNTDTQY
TRBV7-9,TRBD1,ASSPRGRVEAF
TRBV6-5,-,ASSPQGVNIQY
TRBV27,TRBD1,ASSTRTGGWGAF
TRBV7-8,-,ASSQRAQGYEQY
TRBV7-9,TRBD1,ASSRTPGQSYEQY
TRBV4-1,-,ASTRTWTDSNYGYT
TRBV19,TRBD2,ASSGARGGTDTQY
TRBV2,TRBD1,ASATGAQETQY
TRBV10-1,-,ASSDRLRETQY
TRBV10-3,-,AIKGEGANVLT
TRBV9,TRBD1,ASSGPGTGYQPQH
TRBV19,-,ASGQFSYEQY
TRBV28,TRBD1,ASRRTGVAYEQY
TRBV5-6,TRBD1,ASSLGRGRLMNTEAF
TRBV28,-,ASSHQGDTQY
TRBV5-1,TRBD1,ASSLAPLGQLNQPQH
TRBV28,TRBD1,ASSSTGSVEKLF
TRBV11-3,-,ASSLYAGEQY
TRBV19,-,ASTESTGGSYEQY
TRBV29-1,-,SVELPGLAPTYGYT
TRBV27,TRBD1,ASSLDRGQPQH
TRBV21-1,-,ASSKARGPRFSILEKLF
TRBV28,TRBD2,ASRLAGGLNEQY
TRBV29-1,-,SVVANTEAF
TRBV6-5,-,ASSYSIGVSYEQY
TRBV11-2,-,ASSPDQGTQY
TRBV19,TRBD2,ASSRPGGNTPTYEQY
TRBV5-1,TRBD1,ASSLRTGTVINTEAF
TRBV7-8,TRBD2,ASSSNDGGVRAGELF
TRBV20-1,-,SALAADTQY
TRBV12-5,TRBD2,ASGSGGGLEDTQY
TRBV5-1,TRBD2,ASSFLIEQRGGNEQF
TRBV18,TRBD1,ASSPGAGGASGANVLT
TRBV5-1,-,ASSLDQEGLDQPQH
TRBV27,TRBD1,ASRDRETYNEQF
TRBV28,TRBD2,ASTWGGGELF
TRBV4-1,TRBD2,ASSQGTGGGETQY
TRBV7-3,TRBD2,ASSLLAGGPNTGELF
TRBV6-1,TRBD2,ASSEGDWTSGATQY